This T cell receptor beta chain appears in the sequencing data of a study of blood T cell repertoires in COVID-19 (dated by TCRdb to the early 2020s). Background for the entire study: Samples from collaborators originated in the United States, Italy and Spain and spanned both the acute and convalescent phases of COVID-19. The samples were drawn from two sources: the first 160 participants of the ongoing ImmuneRACE study, and 1,000 to 1,500 subjects contributed by 6 global collaborators. Where available, HLA class I and class II types were obtained from metadata supplied by the sample provider rather than from assay-based typing. Deeply sampled blood TCRbeta repertoires from subjects exposed to, actively infected with, or recovered from COVID-19 were included in the dataset. Nearly every sample came with metadata listing a de-identified subject ID, COVID-19 status, age in years and sex. The material from the prospective study consisted of cDNA or gDNA derived from T cells, B-cell-depleted T cells, or PBMCs. The repertoires were released in a freely available public database intended as a resource for research on the immune response to SARS-CoV-2. Study-wide conclusions, independent of this receptor: How much clinical and demographic metadata was included differed by source and by participant, and the metadata was provided uncurated.

Comments on this clone: It has no known antigen specificity. No qualities accompany the bases; no much larger clone lies one base away.

At one collaborating source in Seattle, patients were enrolled during active infection and were followed longitudinally through the course of disease. Collaborating institutions collected whole blood in K2EDTA tubes following their own protocols. For TCRbeta analysis, collaborators shipped samples in one of three forms: frozen whole blood, isolated PBMCs, or DNA extracted from either of those sample types. TCRbeta CDR3 regions were amplified from genomic DNA by means of the immunoSEQ Assay, a bias-controlled multiplex PCR. The paper's processing steps were these. The number of nucleated cells in each sample was estimated from the amplification of reference gene primers within the assay. To quantify the absolute abundance of each unique TCRbeta CDR3 rearrangement, sequence reads were collapsed and filtered. Productive Simpson clonality was computed per sample as the square root of Simpson's diversity index over productive rearrangements. TCRdb limited this immuneACCESS table to in-frame rearrangements with V and J called. A share of clones is missing; checked studies link under half to unresolved V genes, and the rest is unexplained. V and J calls plus clone size are reproduced from that table; the DNA served to infer D and trimming. Counted in this sample were more than 350,000 clones; more than 70% of them appeared once. The ten largest clones capture 10% of the sample.

Based on the germline V gene (reference sequence), the CDR1 and CDR2 sequences are GTSNPN and SVGIG. From its cysteine to its phenylalanine, the CDR3 spans 11 amino acids. Solely the CDR3 DNA is kept, with 33 bases framed from the first base. The germline ends are 8 bases apart after V is trimmed by 1 base and J by 8 bases. Recombination connected TRBV30 to TRBJ1-2; the D gene cannot be resolved reliably. The receptor's source is a woman in her thirties with COVID-19, enrolled during active disease. Sequencing used peripheral blood. This receptor carries the CDR3 CAWSDRGGYTF. The nucleotides read TGTGCCTGGAGTGATCGAGGGGGCTACACCTTC.